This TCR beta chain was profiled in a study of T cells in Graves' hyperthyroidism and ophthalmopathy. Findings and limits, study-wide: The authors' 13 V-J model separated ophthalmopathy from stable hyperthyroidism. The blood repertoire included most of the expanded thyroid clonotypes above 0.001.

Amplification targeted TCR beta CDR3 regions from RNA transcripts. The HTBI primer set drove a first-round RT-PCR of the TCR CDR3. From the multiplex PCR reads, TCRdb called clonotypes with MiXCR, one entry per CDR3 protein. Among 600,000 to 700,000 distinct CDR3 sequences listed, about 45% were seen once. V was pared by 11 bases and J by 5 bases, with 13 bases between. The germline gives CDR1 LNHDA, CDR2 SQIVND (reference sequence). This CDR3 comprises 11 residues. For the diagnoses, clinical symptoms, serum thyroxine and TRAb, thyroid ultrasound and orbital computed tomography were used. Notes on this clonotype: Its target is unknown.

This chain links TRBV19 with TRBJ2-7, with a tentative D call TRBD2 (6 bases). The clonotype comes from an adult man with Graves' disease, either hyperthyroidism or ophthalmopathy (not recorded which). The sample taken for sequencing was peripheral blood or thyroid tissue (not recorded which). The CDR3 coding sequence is TGTGCCTGGGCGGGACTCCACGAGCAGTACTTC. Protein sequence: CAWAGLHEQYF.